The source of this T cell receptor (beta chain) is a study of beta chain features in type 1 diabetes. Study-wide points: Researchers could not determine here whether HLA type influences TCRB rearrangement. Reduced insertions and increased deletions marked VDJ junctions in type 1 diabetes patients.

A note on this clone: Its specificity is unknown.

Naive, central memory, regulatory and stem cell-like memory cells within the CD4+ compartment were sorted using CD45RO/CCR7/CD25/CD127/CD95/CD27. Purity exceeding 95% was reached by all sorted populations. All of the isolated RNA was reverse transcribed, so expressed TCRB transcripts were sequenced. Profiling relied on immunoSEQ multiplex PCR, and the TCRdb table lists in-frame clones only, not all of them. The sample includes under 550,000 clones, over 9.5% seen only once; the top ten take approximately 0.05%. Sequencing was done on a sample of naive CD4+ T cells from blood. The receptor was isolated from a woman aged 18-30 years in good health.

The CDR3 reads CASSQRGTYEQYV. Here the CDR3 DNA reads TGCGCCAGCAGCCAAAGAGGGACCTACGAGCAGTACGTC. The chain recombines TRBV4-3 with TRBJ2-7, with a tentative D call TRBD2 (5 bases). Trimming shortened V by 2 bases and J by 2 bases, and 7 bases separated the two germline ends. The germline CDR1 and CDR2 sequences are LGHNA and YSLEER. The CDR3 spans 13 residues.